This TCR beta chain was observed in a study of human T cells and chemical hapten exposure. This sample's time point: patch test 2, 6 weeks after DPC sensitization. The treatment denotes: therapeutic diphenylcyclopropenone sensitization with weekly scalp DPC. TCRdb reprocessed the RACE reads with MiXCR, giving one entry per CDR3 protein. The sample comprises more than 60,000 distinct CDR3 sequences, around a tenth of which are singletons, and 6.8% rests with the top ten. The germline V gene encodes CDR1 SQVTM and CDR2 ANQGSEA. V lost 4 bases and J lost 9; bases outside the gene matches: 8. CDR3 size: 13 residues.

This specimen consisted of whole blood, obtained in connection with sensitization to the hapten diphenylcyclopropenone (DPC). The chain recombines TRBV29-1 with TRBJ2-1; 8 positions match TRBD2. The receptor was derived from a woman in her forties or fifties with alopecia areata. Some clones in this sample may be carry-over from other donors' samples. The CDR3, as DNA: TGCAGCGTTGCAAGCGGGAGTATGGTTGAGCAGTTCTTC. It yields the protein CSVASGSMVEQFF.